The clone carrying this TCR beta chain was observed a few times. The antigen is not known. These data originate in a study of T-cell memory formation after mild COVID-19. Study results and limitations: Pre-infection memory contained some responding clones, which suggested that cross-reactive memory had joined. A second wave of clones peaked on day 37, and their SARS-CoV-2 specificity went unconfirmed. For contracting clones, CD4+ ones sat mainly in CM and EM, CD8+ in EMRA.

5'RACE primed at constant segments yielded TCR alpha and TCR beta cDNA libraries bearing sample barcodes and UMIs. TCRdb used MiXCR to reprocess the 5' RACE reads, holding one entry per CDR3 protein. The sample lists about 470,000 distinct CDR3 sequences, nearly 25% seen once, with 12% in the top ten. This CDR3 has 14 residues. Germline values: CDR1 SQVTM, CDR2 ANQGSEA. V gave up 6 bases and J gave up 4 bases; unmatched junction bases: 9. The sequencing sample was made of PBMCs or a T cell subset sorted from them (not recorded which). This TCR came from an adult woman who had mild COVID-19 (a few samples of this study predate the infection). Cell type and time point are not known. The chain carries TRBV29-1 and TRBJ1-1, with TRBD1 identical over 9 bases. The CDR3 DNA reads TGCAGCGTGCGGGACAGGGCTTTAGGCACTGAAGCTTTCTTT. Translated, it gives CSVRDRALGTEAFF.